A single sample is the source of the 2 T cell receptor beta chains below, sequenced in a study of regulatory T cells in long-lasting Graves disease. For TCR beta, libraries came from iRepertoire HTBI primers and Arm-PCR of CDR3 regions. TCRdb re-derived calls from the multiplex PCR reads in MiXCR, one entry per CDR3 protein. The sample includes hundreds of thousands of distinct CDR3 sequences, 20% to 25% of them seen just once. Documented time point: persistent/refractory GD, antithyroid drugs over 5 years with positive TRAb. PBMC-derived RNA was used for the TCR library. The specimen was peripheral blood mononuclear cells (PBMCs), collected when the disease was refractory, from a patient treated with antithyroid drugs. These receptors all come from a female donor with Graves disease.

Regarding this clonotype: A much more abundant neighbour one base away suggests this may be a read error. This chain joins TRBV6-1 and TRBJ2-5; tentative D call: TRBD2 (6 bases). Germline V lookup: CDR1 MNHNS, CDR2 SASEGT. There are 14 residues in the CDR3. CDR3 region: CASSRDSGQGTQYF. DNA for the CDR3: TGTGCCAGCAGTCGGGACTCCGGACAAGGGACCCAGTACTTC.

This clonotype occurred many times. The chain combines TRBV10-3 with TRBJ1-1; 8 nucleotides match TRBD1. The CDR3 runs 13 residues. With 7 bases clipped from V and 4 bases from J, the junction kept 5 bases outside the gene matches. Germline-derived CDR1 and CDR2 are ENHRY and SYGVKD. The CDR3 loop is CAINPTGATEAFF. For the CDR3, the DNA is TGTGCCATCAACCCGACAGGGGCCACTGAAGCTTTCTTT.